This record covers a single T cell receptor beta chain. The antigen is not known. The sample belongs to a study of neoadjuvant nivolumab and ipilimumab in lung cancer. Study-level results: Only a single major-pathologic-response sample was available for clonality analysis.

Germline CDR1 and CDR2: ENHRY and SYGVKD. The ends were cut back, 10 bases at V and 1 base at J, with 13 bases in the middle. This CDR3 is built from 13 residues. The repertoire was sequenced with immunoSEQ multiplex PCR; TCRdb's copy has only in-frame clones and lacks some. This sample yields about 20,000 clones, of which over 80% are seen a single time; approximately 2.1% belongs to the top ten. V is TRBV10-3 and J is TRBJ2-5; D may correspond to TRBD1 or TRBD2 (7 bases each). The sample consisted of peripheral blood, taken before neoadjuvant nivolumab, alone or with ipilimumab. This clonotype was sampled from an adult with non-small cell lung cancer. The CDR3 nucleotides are TGTGCCACCCAGGGGGGGGCCCAAGAGACCCAGTACTTC. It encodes CATQGGAQETQYF.